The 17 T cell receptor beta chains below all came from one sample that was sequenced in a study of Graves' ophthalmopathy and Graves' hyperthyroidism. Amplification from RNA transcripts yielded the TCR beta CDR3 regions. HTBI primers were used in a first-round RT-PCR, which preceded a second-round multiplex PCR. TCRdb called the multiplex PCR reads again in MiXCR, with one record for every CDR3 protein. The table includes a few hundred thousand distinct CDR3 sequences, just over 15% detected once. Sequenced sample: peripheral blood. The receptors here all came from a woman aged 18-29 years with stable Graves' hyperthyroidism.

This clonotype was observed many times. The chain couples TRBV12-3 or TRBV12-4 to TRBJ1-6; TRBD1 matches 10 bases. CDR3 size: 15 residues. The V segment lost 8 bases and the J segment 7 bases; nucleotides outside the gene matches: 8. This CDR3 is CASGLTGGKNSPLHF. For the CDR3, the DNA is TGTGCCAGCGGCCTGACAGGGGGCAAAAATTCACCCCTCCACTTT.

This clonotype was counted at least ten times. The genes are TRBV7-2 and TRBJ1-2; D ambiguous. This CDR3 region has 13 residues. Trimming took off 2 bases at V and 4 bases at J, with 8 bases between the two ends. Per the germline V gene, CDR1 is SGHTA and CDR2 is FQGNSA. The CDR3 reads CASSLLPLYGYTF. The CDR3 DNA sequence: TGTGCCAGCAGCTTATTACCGCTCTATGGCTACACCTTC.

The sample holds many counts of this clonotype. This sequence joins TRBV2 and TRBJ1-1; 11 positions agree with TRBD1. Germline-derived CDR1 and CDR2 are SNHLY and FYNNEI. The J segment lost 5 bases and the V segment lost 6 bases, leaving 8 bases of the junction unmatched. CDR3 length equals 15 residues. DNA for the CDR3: TGTGCCAGCAGGAGGGGACAGGGGGTATTGACTGAAGCTTTCTTT. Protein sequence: CASRRGQGVLTEAFF.

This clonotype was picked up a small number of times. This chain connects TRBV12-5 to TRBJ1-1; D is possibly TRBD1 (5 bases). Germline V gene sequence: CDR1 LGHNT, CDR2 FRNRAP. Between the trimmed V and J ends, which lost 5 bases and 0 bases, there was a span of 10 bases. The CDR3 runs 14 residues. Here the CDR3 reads CASGGDSLNTEAFF. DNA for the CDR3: TGTGCTAGTGGTGGTGACAGCCTGAACACTGAAGCTTTCTTT.

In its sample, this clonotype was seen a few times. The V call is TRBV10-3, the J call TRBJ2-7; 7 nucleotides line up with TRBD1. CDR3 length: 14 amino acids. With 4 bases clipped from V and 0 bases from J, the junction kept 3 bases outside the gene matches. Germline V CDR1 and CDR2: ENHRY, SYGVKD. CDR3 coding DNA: TGTGCCATCAGTGGGACAGGCAACTCCTACGAGCAGTACTTC. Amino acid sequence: CAISGTGNSYEQYF.

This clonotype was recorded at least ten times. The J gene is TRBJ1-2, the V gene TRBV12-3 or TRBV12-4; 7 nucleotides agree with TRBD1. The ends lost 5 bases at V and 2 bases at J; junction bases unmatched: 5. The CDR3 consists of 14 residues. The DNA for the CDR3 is TGTGCCAGCAGTGACCCGGGACAGAACTATGGCTACACCTTC. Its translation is CASSDPGQNYGYTF.

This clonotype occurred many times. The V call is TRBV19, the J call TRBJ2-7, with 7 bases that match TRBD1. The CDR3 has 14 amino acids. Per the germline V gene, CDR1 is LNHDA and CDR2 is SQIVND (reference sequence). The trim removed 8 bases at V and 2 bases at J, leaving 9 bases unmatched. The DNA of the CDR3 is TGTGCCAGTTCCTTGGACAGGTATCCCTACGAGCAGTACTTC. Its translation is CASSLDRYPYEQYF.

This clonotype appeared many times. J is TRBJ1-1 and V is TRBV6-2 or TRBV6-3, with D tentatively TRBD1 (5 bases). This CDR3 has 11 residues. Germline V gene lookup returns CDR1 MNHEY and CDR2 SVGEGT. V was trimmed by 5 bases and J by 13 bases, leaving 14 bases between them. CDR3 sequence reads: CASSMGGIGFF. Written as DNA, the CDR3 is TGTGCCAGCAGTATGGGGGGGATTGGTTTCTTT.

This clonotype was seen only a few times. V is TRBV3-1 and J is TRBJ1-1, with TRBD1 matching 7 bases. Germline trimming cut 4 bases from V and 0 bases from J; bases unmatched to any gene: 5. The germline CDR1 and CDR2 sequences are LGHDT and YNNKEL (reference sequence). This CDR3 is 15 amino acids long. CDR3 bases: TGTGCCAGCAGCCTTGGACAGGCTTTGAACACTGAAGCTTTCTTT. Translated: CASSLGQALNTEAFF.

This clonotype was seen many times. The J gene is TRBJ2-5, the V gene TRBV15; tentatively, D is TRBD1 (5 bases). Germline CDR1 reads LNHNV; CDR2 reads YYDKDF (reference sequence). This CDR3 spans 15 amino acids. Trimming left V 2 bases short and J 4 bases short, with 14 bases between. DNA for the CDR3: TGTGCCACCAGCAGACCTCTGGGGCGGACAGAGACCCAGTACTTC. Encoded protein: CATSRPLGRTETQYF.

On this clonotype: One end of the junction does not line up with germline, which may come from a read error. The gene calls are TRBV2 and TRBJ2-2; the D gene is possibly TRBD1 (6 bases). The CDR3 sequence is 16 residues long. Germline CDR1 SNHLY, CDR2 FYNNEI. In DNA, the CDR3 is TGTGCCAGCAGAAATTCAGGACAGCTGAACACCGGGGAGCTGTGTTTT. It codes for CASRNSGQLNTGELCF.

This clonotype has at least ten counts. CDR3 sequence (DNA): TGTGCCAGCAGTTTTGATGAGAGGAGATTTGAAGCTTTCTTT. Encoded protein: CASSFDERRFEAFF. The chain recombines TRBV12-3 or TRBV12-4 with TRBJ1-1, with D unresolved. The CDR3 totals 14 residues. V lost 3 bases to trimming and J lost 7 bases, with 15 bases between them.

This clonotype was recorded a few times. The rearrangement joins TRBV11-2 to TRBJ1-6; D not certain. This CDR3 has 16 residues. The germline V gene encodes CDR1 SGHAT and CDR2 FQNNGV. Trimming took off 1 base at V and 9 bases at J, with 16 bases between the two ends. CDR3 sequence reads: CASSLGLGVMGSPLHF. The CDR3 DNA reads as TGTGCCAGCAGCTTAGGCCTCGGGGTTATGGGTTCACCCCTCCACTTT.

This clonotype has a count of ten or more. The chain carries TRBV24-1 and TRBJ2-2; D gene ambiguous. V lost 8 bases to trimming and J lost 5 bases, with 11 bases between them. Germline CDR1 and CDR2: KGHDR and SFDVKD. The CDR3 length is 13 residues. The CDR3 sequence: CATKRGRTGELFF. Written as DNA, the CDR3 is TGTGCCACCAAACGCGGCAGGACCGGGGAGCTGTTTTTT.

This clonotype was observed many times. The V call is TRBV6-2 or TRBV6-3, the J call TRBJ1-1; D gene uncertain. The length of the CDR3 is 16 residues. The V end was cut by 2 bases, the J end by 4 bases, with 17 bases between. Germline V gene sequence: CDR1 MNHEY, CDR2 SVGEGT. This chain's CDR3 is CASSYRPLLVGTEAFF. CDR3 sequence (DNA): TGTGCCAGCAGTTACAGGCCTCTTTTGGTGGGCACTGAAGCTTTCTTT.

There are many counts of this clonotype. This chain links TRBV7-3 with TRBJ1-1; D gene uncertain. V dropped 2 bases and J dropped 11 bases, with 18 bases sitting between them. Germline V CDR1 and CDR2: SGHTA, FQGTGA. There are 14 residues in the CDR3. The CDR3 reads CASSLQPETNEAFF. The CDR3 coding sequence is TGTGCCAGCAGCTTACAACCGGAGACGAACGAGGCTTTCTTT.

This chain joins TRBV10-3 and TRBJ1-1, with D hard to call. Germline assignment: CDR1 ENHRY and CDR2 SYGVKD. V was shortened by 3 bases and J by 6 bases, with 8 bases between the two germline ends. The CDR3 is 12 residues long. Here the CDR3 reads CAISDGSAEAFF. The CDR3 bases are TGTGCCATCAGTGACGGGTCCGCTGAAGCTTTCTTT.